This T cell receptor beta chain was found in a study of CD8 T cells in ankylosing spondylitis (dated by TCRdb to about 2017). Regarding the research as a whole: The study profiled T cell receptor beta repertoires in healthy donors and ankylosing spondylitis patients to find disease-linked TCR variants. The whole study cohort included 85 to 120 healthy donors and some 27 ankylosing spondylitis patients. Peripheral blood was sampled, and synovial fluid was also collected from ankylosing spondylitis patients.

Trimming accounts for 2 bases at V and 6 bases at J, while the number of junction bases matched to no gene is 8. From the cysteine through the phenylalanine, the CDR3 covers 14 amino acids. Only the CDR3 DNA is retained, 42 bases long and in frame from the first base. As encoded in the germline V gene (reference sequence), CDR1 is DFQATT while CDR2 is SNEGSKA. Note on this clonotype: Its recognized antigen is unknown. A clone one base away is much larger, so this may be a read error.

Sequenced using an Illumina HiSeq 2500. Quantitative 5'-RACE with molecular barcodes was the method used to prepare the TCR beta libraries. The paper's data handling went like this. A new computational method, built on a probabilistic model of VDJ rearrangement, was used to identify disease-linked TCR variants. TCRdb redid the processing of the public reads, applying fastp at Q25 and MiXCR, and retained in-frame beta chains. Merged by CDR3 protein, the rows form single entries marked with the most common genes and DNA. What appears here as the V and J calls and clone size reflects TCRdb's work, not the paper's. The sample table contains around 250,000 distinct CDR3 sequences; only one count was recorded for 30% to 40% of them. The ten largest account for 3.5% to 4.5% of the sample. General study outcomes and caveats: In peripheral blood, the disease-linked clones were found at relatively low frequencies and had a CD8+ phenotype. Blood from ankylosing spondylitis patients appeared to be characterized by a TCR beta motif made up of several highly homologous amino acid variants. Significant enrichment of the disease-linked clones was reported in matched synovial fluid samples from ankylosing spondylitis patients. Some of the motif variants had been reported before in the synovial fluid and blood of reactive arthritis patients, a finding that suggests common disease-initiation mechanisms.

The chain is made from TRBV20-1 and TRBJ2-7; 9 bases in the middle match TRBD2. The TCR comes from a male donor with ankylosing spondylitis or in good health (not recorded which). Sequenced: blood, either unsorted or a sorted T cell fraction (not recorded which). The base sequence is TGCAGTGCTAGACCCCGGCGGGGGGGATCCGAGCAGTACTTC. It translates as CSARPRRGGSEQYF.